This T cell receptor beta chain was observed in a study of Epstein–Barr virus B cells in breast cancer (dated by TCRdb to about 2021). Background on the whole study: Control T cells were grown by the rapid expansion method using irradiated PBMC feeders, soluble OKT3 and IL-2 200 U/ml, and were harvested roughly 10-13 days after stimulation. This single-patient case report examined whether EBV+ B cells infiltrating the tumor shape the T-cell receptor repertoire in triple-negative breast cancer.

What the study reported, not specific to this receptor: All data were obtained from a single patient, described as a first proof of concept, and generalization is therefore limited.

The CDR3 measures 15 amino acids from cysteine to phenylalanine. Only the CDR3 region is kept as DNA, spanning 45 bases read in frame from base 1. The germline V end is reduced by 6 bases and the J end by 4 bases; junction bases left unmatched: 9. RNA was extracted from 1e5 to 1e6 cultured T cells with RNeasy Micro or Mini kits, including on-column DNase digestion, and was checked on an Agilent 2100 Bioanalyzer. This clonotype is labeled medium-sized (0.01 to 0.1%). No antigen is known for it. Per-base quality was not reported, and no clone a single base away is much larger than it. The library came from 5' RACE. The SMARTer Human TCR a/b Profiling Kit was used to build TCR libraries from RNA, capturing the full V(D)J regions of both the alpha and beta chains. After amplification, the libraries were purified with AMPure XP beads and validated using the DNA 1000 Kit on an Agilent 2100 Bioanalyzer. The libraries were sequenced on an Illumina MiSeq using the 600-cycle v3 reagent kit, and 2 x 300 bp paired-end reads were generated. The published analysis was carried out like this. MiXCR and VDJTools were used to process the reads; non-productive clonotypes were removed, and clonotypes were merged by CDR3 amino acid sequence before frequencies were recalculated. CDR3 sequences were compared with the McPAS-TCR database with a Levenshtein distance of 1 allowed, and UpSet plots were created in R using UpSetR. TCRdb handled the public reads itself, with Q25 trimming in fastp and clone calling in MiXCR, and kept productive beta chains. Every entry covers one CDR3 protein and lists the most common genes and DNA from its rows. These V and J calls rely on TCRdb rather than the paper's analysis. This sample comprises about 1,900 distinct CDR3 sequences, around 16% of them detected only once. The ten largest make up 30% of the sample.

The receptor chain draws on TRBV12-3 or TRBV12-4 and TRBJ2-1, and 7 junctional nucleotides match TRBD1. The sequenced sample consisted of tumor-infiltrating lymphocytes expanded in culture. The TCR sequence derives from a woman between 35 and 50 years old with triple-negative breast cancer. This receptor carries the CDR3 CASSTPRDRYNEQFF. In nucleotide form, the sequence is TGTGCCAGCAGCACTCCTCGGGACAGATACAATGAGCAGTTCTTC.